This T cell receptor (beta chain) came from a study of blood T cell repertoires in COVID-19. This CDR3 contains 13 residues. CDR1 is LNHDA, CDR2 SQIVND, per germline (reference sequence). Between the trimmed V and J ends, which lost 8 bases and 3 bases, there was a span of 11 bases. This table comes from immunoSEQ multiplex PCR, and its TCRdb copy is limited to in-frame clones, with some not included. The repertoire holds about 170,000 clones, with less than 80% as singletons. Sequenced sample: PBMCs or T cells enriched from blood (not recorded which). The J gene is TRBJ1-5, the V gene TRBV19; D is possibly TRBD1 (5 bases). This clonotype was obtained from a woman between 65 and 79 years old in a cohort exposed to, infected with or recovered from COVID-19 (not recorded which). Written as DNA, the CDR3 is TGTGCCAGTTCCCAGGGTATCAATCAGCCCCAGCATTTT. Its protein product is CASSQGINQPQHF.